Listed below are T cell receptor beta chains from one sample, sequenced in a study of T cell repertoires and HLA-DP antigens. Antigen specificity for these receptors is unknown. Some clones are missing from TCRdb's copy, which holds only in-frame ones; the method was immunoSEQ multiplex PCR. The sample lists about 110,000 clones; 80% to 95% were seen once. Sequencing was performed on CD4+ T cells from PBMCs. The receptor source for this set is a woman aged 18-29 years in good health and CMV-seronegative. Each CDR3 is given without its conserved first and last residue.

V gene | CDR3 protein
TRBV6-5 | ASSYRGAGANVLT
TRBV5-4 | ASSLDGSGKNEQY
TRBV4-3 | ASSHLSPGTLYTGELF
TRBV19 | ASSTGEETNYGYT
TRBV7-7 | ASSVDRAGELF
TRBV28 | ASSWTWGGNEQY
TRBV5-4 | ASSLAGSLHTEAF
TRBV19 | ASSARRDYGYT
TRBV19 | ASCRTSGYYNEQF
TRBV5-1 | ASSPGQSFSGNTIY
TRBV28 | ASSSPRPGGYGYT
TRBV10-3 | AISEVAGNQPQH
TRBV18 | ASSPPPGTGGKANYGYT
TRBV5-1 | ASSRNAGLTGELF
TRBV6-1 | ASSDAGQGAFVNGELF
TRBV19 | ASSPLNTEAF
TRBV7-2 | ASSLTGPQGGANVLT
TRBV5-4 | ASSLKGKGRDTQY
TRBV2 | ASSDLPRQALLYNEQF
TRBV28 | ASSFRGRRPLH
TRBV19 | ASSTYRNYGYT
TRBV27 | ASSQDRGETQY
TRBV6-1 | ASRAGTAKNTEAF
TRBV6-1 | ASIIGRITEAF
TRBV27 | ASSKGSVGIGYWQPQH
TRBV19 | ASEWSGDQPQH
TRBV6-1 | ASSETPYSNQPQH
TRBV30 | AWSFTNARTGTGNTIY
TRBV6-1 | ASDDRGNQPQH
TRBV28 | ASSPWALLAGGPNQETQY
TRBV7-2 | ASSLVGSQYNQPQH
TRBV12-5 | ASGRDRGDQPQH
TRBV19 | ASSIGQRSYNEQF
TRBV27 | ASRASIHAGEGEKLF
TRBV7-2 | ASSGSGATNEKLF
TRBV10-3 | AINVAGGFEQF
TRBV10-3 | AISGTGANTGELF
TRBV5-4 | ASSPGTSDYNEQF
TRBV7-8 | ASSLHRDRVSYEQY
TRBV5-1 | ASSLGLGETQY
TRBV6-1 | ASSDLARTGELF
TRBV9 | ASSVGHSNQPQH
TRBV28 | ASTNSMNTEAF